This is a list of T cell receptor beta chains from one sample in a study of blood T cell repertoires in COVID-19. The assay was immunoSEQ multiplex PCR, and TCRdb's table has in-frame clones only and misses some. The table shows roughly 190,000 clones, with approximately 90% occurring only once. The material sequenced was PBMCs or T cells enriched from blood (not recorded which). These receptors were taken from a woman in her thirties or forties in a cohort exposed to, infected with or recovered from COVID-19 (not recorded which). The CDR3 runs from the conserved cysteine through the conserved F or W. The D gene is left open where the match is weak. Clone size is not always given. Where it is, it says once, few, many or a class for expanded clones.

-	-	TRBV29-1	TRBJ1-1	TGCAGCGCTTATACGACAGTTAACACTGAAGCTTTCTTT	CSAYTTVNTEAFF
-	-	TRBV6-1	TRBJ1-1	TGTGCCAGCAGTGAAGGGAACAGGGACACTGAAGCTTTCTTT	CASSEGNRDTEAFF
-	-	TRBV28	TRBJ1-5	TGTGCCAGCAGTGTTCAGGGGATTCGGGCTAATCAGCCCCAGCATTTT	CASSVQGIRANQPQHF
TRBD1	-	TRBV29-1	TRBJ2-2	TGCAGCGCGCTCGGACAGGCCAACACCGGGGAGCTGTTTTTT	CSALGQANTGELFF
-	once	TRBV4-1	TRBJ2-5	TGCGCCAGCAGCCAAGTACAAAGAAGCCGGGGAGAGACCCAGTACTTC	CASSQVQRSRGETQYF
TRBD1	few	TRBV4-1	TRBJ1-2	TGCGCCAGCAGCCAAGATCTCACAGGGGGAAACTATGGCTACACCTTC	CASSQDLTGGNYGYTF
TRBD1	-	TRBV3-1/TRBV3-2	TRBJ1-2	TGTGCCAGCAGCCAAGATCGAAAACAGGGGAATGGCTACACCTTC	CASSQDRKQGNGYTF
TRBD1	-	TRBV19	TRBJ1-1	TGTGCCAGTATAAACGACAGGGAGAACACTGAAGCTTTCTTT	CASINDRENTEAFF
TRBD2	-	TRBV9	TRBJ2-5	TGTGCCAGCAATAAAGCGGGGGAAGAGACCCAGTACTTC	CASNKAGEETQYF
-	-	TRBV5-1	TRBJ2-2	TGCGCCAGCAGCTTGCCCCTGCGGTGGCAGGGCTCAGGGAACACCGGGGAGCTGTTTTTT	CASSLPLRWQGSGNTGELFF